This T cell receptor beta chain was captured in a study of control samples from healthy donors and cancer patients. Some clones are missing from TCRdb's copy, which holds only in-frame ones; the method was immunoSEQ multiplex PCR. The data hold approximately 88,000 clones, with just over 90% observed a single time. Many counts were recorded for this clone. The length of the CDR3 is 13 residues. Germline loops: CDR1 KGHSH, CDR2 LQKENI. This sequence originates from a woman younger than 45 in good health. The sequencing sample was made of blood. This chain joins TRBV18 and TRBJ2-7, with TRBD1 matching 11 bases. The CDR3 sequence: CVGTGGPGYEQYF. The CDR3, as DNA: TGTGTAGGGACAGGGGGTCCGGGGTACGAGCAGTACTTC.